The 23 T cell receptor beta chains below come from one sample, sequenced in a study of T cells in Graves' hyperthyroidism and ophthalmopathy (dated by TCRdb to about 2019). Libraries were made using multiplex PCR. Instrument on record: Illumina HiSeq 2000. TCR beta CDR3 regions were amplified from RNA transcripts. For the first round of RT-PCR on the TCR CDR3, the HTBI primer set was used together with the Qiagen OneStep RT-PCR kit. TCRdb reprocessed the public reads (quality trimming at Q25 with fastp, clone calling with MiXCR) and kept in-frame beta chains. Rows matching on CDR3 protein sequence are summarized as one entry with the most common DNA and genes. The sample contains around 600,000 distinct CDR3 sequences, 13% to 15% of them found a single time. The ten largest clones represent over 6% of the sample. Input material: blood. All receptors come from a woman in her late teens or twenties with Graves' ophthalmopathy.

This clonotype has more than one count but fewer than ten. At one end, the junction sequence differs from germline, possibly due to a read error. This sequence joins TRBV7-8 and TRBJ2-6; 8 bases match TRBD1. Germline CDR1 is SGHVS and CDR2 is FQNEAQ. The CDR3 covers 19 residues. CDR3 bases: TGCGCCAGCAGCCAAGTGGGTTGGCAGGGGGCAACCGGGGCCAACGTCCTGACTTTC. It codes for CASSQVGWQGATGANVLTF.

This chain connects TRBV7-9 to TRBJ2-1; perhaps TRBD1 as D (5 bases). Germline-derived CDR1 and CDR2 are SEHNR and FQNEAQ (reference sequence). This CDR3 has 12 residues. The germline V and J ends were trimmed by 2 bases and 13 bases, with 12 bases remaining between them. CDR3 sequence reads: CASSLRAGRQFF. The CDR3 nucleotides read TGTGCCAGCAGCTTAAGGGCAGGGCGACAGTTCTTC.

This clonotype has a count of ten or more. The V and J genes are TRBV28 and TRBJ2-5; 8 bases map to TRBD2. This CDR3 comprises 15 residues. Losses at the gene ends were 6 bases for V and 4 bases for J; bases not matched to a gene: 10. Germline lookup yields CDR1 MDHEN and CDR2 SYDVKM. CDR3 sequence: CASRTSGSHPETQYF. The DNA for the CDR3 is TGTGCCAGCAGGACCAGCGGGAGTCACCCAGAGACCCAGTACTTC.

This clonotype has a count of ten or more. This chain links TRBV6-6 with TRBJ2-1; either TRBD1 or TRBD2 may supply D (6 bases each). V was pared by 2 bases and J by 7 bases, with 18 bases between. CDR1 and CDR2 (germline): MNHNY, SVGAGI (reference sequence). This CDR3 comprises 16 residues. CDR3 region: CASSYGTPGGRNEQFF. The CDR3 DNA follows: TGTGCCAGCAGTTACGGGACCCCTGGGGGGCGAAATGAGCAGTTCTTC.

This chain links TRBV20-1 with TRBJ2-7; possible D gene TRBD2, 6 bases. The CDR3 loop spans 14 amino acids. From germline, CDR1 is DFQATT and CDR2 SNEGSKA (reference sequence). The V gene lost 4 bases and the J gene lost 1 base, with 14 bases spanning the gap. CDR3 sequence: CSAMIDSGSYEQYF. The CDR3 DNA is TGCAGTGCTATGATCGATAGCGGATCCTACGAGCAGTACTTC.

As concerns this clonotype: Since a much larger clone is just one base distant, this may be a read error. The CDR3 is CASSFSDSNYGYTF. For the CDR3, the DNA is TGTGCCAGCAGTTTCTCCGACAGTAACTATGGCTACACCTTC. The chain recombines TRBV6-2 or TRBV6-3 with TRBJ1-2, with D tentatively TRBD1 (5 bases). The V gene's germline CDR1 is MNHEY and CDR2 SVGEGT. The CDR3 has 14 residues. The V end lost 4 bases, the J end lost 1 base, and 10 bases lay between the germline ends.

The CDR3 reads CASSLGDRVPYTEAFF. The CDR3 DNA reads as TGTGCCAGCAGCTTGGGAGACAGGGTCCCTTACACTGAAGCTTTCTTT. The J gene is TRBJ1-1, the V gene TRBV5-5; 7 nucleotides align to TRBD1. The CDR3 runs 16 residues. The germline V gene encodes CDR1 SGHKS and CDR2 YYEKEE (reference sequence). V lost 0 bases to trimming and J lost 3 bases; unmatched junction nucleotides: 8.

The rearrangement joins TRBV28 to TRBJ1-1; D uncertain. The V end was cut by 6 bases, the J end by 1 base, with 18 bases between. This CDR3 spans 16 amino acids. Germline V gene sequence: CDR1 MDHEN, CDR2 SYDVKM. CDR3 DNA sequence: TGTGCCAGCAGCCGAATTAAGAGGCAGGCGAACACTGAAGCTTTCTTT. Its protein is CASSRIKRQANTEAFF.

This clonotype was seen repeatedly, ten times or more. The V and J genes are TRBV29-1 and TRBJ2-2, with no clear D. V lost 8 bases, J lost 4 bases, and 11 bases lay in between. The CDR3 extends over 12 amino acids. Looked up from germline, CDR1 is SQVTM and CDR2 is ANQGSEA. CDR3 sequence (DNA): TGCAGCCTGACTGCACCCACCGGGGAGCTGTTTTTT. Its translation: CSLTAPTGELFF.

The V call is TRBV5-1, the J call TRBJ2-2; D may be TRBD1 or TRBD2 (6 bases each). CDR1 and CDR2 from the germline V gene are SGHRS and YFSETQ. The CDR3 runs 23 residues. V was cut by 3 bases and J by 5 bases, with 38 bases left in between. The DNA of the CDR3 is TGCGCCAGCAGCTCTCCGGGGGCAGGTGACTCTCAACCGTGGCCCCAACAAACCGGGGAGCTGTTTTTT. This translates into CASSSPGAGDSQPWPQQTGELFF.

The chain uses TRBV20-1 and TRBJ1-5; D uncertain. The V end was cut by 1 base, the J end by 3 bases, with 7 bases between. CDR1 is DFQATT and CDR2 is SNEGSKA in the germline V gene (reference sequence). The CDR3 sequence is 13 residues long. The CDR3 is CSARAGINQPQHF. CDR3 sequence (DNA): TGCAGTGCTAGAGCCGGAATCAATCAGCCCCAGCATTTT.

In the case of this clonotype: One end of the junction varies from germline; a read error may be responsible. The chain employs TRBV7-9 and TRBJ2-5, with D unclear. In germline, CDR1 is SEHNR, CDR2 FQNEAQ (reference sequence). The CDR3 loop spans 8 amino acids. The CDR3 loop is CASSLGDF. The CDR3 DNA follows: TGTGCCAGCAGCTTAGGGGACTTC. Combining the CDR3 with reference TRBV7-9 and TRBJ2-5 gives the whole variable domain DTGVSQNPRHKITKRGQNVTFRCDPISEHNRLYWYRQTLGQGPEFLTYFQNEAQLEKSRLLSDRFSAERPKGSFSTLEIQRTEQGDSAMYLCASSLGDFGPGTRLLVL.

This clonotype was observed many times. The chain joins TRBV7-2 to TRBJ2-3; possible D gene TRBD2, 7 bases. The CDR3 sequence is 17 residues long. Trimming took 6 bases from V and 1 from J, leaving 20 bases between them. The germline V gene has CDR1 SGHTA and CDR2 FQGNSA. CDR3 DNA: TGTGCCAGCAGTTCCTCCGGCCGGGGGGCGGGCACAGATACGCAGTATTTT. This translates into CASSSSGRGAGTDTQYF.

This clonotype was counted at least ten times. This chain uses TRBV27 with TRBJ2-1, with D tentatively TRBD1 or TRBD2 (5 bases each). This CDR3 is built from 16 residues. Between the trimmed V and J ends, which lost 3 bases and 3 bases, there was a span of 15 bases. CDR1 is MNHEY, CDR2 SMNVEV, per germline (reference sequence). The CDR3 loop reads CASSLKTGRIYNEQFF. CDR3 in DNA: TGTGCCAGCAGTTTGAAAACGGGACGTATCTACAATGAGCAGTTCTTC.

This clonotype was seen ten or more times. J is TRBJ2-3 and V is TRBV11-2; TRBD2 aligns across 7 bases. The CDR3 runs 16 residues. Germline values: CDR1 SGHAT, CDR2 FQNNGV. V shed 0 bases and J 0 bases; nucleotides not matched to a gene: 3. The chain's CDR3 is CASSLDNGRSTDTQYF. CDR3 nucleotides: TGTGCCAGCAGCTTAGATAACGGGAGGAGCACAGATACGCAGTATTTT.

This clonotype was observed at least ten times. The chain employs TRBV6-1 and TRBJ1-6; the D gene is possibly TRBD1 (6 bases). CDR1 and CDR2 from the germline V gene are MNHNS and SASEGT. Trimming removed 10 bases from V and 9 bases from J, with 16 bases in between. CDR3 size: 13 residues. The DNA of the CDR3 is TGTGCCATCAGCAGGGGTGGAAGTTCACCCCTCCACTTT. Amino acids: CAISRGGSSPLHF.

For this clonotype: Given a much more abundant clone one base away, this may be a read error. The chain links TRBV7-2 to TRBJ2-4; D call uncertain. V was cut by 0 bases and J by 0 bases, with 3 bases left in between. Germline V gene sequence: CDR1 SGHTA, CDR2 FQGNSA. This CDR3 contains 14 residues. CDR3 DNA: TGTGCCAGCAGCTTAGCGACAGCCAAAAACATTCAGTACTTC. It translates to CASSLATAKNIQYF.

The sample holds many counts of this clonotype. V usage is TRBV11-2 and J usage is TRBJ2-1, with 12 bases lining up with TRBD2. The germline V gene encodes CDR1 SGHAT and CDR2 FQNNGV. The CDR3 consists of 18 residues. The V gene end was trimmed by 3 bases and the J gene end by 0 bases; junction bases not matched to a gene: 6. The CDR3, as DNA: TGTGCCAGCAGCTTCGGACTAGCGGGATCAAGCTCCTACAATGAGCAGTTCTTC. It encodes CASSFGLAGSSSYNEQFF.

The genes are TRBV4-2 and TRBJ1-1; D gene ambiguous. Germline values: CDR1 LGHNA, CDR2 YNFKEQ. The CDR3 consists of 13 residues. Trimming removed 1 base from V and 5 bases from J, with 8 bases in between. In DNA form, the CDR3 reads TGTGCCAGCAGCCAAGGGGTTTGGACTGAAGCTTTCTTT. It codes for CASSQGVWTEAFF.

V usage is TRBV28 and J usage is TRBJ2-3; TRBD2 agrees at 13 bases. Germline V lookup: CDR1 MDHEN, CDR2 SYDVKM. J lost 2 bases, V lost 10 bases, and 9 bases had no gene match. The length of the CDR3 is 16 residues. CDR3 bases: TGTGCCACTGTACTAGCGGGAGGGCCGAACACAGATACGCAGTATTTT. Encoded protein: CATVLAGGPNTDTQYF.

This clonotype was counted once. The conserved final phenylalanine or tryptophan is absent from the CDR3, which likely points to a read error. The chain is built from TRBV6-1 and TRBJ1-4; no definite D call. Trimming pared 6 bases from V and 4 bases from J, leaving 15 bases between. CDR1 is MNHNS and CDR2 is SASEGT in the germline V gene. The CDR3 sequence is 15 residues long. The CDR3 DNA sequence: TGTGCCAGCAGAGGGCCTCTTATACATAATGAAAAACTGTTTATT. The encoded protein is CASRGPLIHNEKLFI.

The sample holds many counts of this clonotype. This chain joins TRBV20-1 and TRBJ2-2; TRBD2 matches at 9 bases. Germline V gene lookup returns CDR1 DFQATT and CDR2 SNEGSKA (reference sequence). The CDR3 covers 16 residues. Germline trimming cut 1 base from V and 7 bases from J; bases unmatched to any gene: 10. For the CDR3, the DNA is TGCAGTGCTAGAGCGATTTTAGCGGGAGAGGGCGGGGAGCTGTTTTTT. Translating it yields CSARAILAGEGGELFF.

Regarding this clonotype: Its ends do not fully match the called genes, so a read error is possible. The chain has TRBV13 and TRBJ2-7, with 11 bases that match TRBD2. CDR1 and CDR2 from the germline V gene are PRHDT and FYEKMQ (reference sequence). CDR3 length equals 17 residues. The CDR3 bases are TGTGCCGGCAGCCAAGGACTAGCGGGTTACTTCTCTAACGAGCAGTACTTC. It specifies CAGSQGLAGYFSNEQYF.